This TCR beta chain was sequenced for a study of blood T cell repertoires in COVID-19. About the research overall: Acute-phase and convalescent COVID-19 samples originated in the United States, Italy and Spain. Sources were T cells, B-cell-depleted T cells, or PBMCs; the material itself was cDNA or gDNA.

Methods used by the authors: The authors estimated nucleated cell counts from reference gene primer amplification. The table came from immunoSEQ multiplex PCR; TCRdb's copy has only in-frame clones and leaves some out. V, J and clone size were drawn from that table, and D and trimming were deduced from the DNA. The data hold 250,000 or so clones, with roughly 86% observed a single time. Germline values: CDR1 KGHDR, CDR2 SFDVKD. V lost 5 bases, J lost 1 base, and 12 bases stayed unmatched. The CDR3 consists of 19 residues. Sequenced input: peripheral blood. This clonotype was obtained from a man aged 35 to 55 with active or convalescent COVID-19. J is TRBJ2-2 and V is TRBV24-1, with 10 bases fitting TRBD1. The CDR3 loop reads CATSGPGQGIFLNTGELFF. CDR3 coding DNA: TGTGCCACCAGTGGTCCGGGACAGGGGATTTTTTTGAACACCGGGGAGCTGTTTTTT.